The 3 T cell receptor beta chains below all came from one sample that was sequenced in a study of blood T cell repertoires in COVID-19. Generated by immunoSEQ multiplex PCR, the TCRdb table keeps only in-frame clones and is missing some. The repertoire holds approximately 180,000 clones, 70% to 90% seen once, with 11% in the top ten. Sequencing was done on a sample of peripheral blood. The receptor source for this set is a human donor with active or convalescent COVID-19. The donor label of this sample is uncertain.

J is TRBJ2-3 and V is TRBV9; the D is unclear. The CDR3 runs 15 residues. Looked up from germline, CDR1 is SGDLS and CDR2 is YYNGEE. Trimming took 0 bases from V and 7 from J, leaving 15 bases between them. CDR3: CASSVAGLEINTQYF. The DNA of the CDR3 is TGTGCCAGCAGCGTAGCCGGATTGGAGATTAATACGCAGTATTTT.

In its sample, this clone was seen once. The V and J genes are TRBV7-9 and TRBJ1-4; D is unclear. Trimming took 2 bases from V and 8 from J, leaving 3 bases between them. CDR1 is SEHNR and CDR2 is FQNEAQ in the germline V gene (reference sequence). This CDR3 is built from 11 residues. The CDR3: CASSLQEKLFF. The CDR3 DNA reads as TGTGCCAGCAGCTTACAGGAAAAACTGTTTTTT.

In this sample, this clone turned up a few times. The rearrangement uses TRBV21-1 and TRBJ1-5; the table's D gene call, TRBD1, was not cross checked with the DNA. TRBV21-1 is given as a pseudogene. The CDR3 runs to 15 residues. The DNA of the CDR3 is TGTGCCAGCAGCGGCCGGACAGGGAGAGAACAGCCCCAGCATTTT. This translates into CASSGRTGREQPQHF.